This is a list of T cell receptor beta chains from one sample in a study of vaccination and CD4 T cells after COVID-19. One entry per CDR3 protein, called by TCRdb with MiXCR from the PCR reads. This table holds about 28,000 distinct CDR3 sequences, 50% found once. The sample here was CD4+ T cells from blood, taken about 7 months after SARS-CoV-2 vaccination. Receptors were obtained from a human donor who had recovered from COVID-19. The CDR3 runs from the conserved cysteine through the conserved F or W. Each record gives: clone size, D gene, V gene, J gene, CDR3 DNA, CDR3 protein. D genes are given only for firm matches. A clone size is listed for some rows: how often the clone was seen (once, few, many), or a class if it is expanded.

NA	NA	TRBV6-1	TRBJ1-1	TGTGTCAGCAGTGTTCTCCCAGCTATGAACACTGAAGCTTTCTTT	CVSSVLPAMNTEAFF
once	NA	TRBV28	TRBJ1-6	TGTGCCACCGCGGGGGCCGCTACGGTAGATTCACCCCTCCACTTT	CATAGAATVDSPLHF
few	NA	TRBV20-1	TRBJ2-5	TGCAGTGCTATACCCAAAGAGACCCAGTACTTC	CSAIPKETQYF
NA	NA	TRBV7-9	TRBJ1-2	TGTGCCAGCAGCCGCCTCGGGGAAGACTATGGCTACACCTTC	CASSRLGEDYGYTF
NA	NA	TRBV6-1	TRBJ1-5	TGTGCCAGCAGTAAAGCGAGGGGGATCAATCAGCCCCAGCATTTT	CASSKARGINQPQHF
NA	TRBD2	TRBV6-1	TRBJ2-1	TGTGCCGCAACTGGGACTAGTCACAATGAGCAGTTCTTC	CAATGTSHNEQFF
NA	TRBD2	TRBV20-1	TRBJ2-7	TGCAGTGCACGGGGGGGAGGCAGCTACGAGCAGTACTTC	CSARGGGSYEQYF
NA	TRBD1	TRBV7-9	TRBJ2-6	TGTGCCAGCAGAATACCGGGACAGGGCTCTGGGGCCAACGTCCTGACTTTC	CASRIPGQGSGANVLTF
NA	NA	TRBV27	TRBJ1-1	TGTGCCAGCAGTTTAAACTGGGACTGGAACACTGAAGCTTTCTTT	CASSLNWDWNTEAFF
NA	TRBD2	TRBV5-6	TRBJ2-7	TGTGCCAGCAGCCGGACTAGCGGGAGATCCTACGAGCAGTACTTC	CASSRTSGRSYEQYF
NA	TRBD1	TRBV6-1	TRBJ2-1	TGTGCCAGCAGCCTTGGGACAGGGGGTCTCGATGAGCAGTTCTTC	CASSLGTGGLDEQFF
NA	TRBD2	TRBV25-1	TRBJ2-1	TGTGCCAGCAGTGAATCGGGGACTAGCGGACCTTACAATGAGCAGTTCTTC	CASSESGTSGPYNEQFF
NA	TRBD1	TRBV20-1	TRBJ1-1	TGCAGTGCTCCTAAAGGAGCAGGGACAGGGGGAAAAATCGCTGAAGCTTTCTTT	CSAPKGAGTGGKIAEAFF
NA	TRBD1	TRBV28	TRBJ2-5	TGTGCCAGCAGGGAGGACAGGGCGTACCAAGAGACCCAGTACTTC	CASREDRAYQETQYF
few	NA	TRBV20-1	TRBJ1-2	TGCAGTGCCTCACAGGGAGGCGAGTATGGCTACACCTTC	CSASQGGEYGYTF
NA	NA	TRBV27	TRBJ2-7	TGTGCCAGCAAACCCATCAGCGGGCCCTACGAGCAGTACTTC	CASKPISGPYEQYF
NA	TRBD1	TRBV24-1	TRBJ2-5	TGTGCCACCAGTGCCCCGAACAGGGGAACCGAGACCCAGTACTTC	CATSAPNRGTETQYF
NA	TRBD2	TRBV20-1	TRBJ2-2	TGCAGTGCTAGAGTAGCGGGGCGGGCGAACACCGGGGAGCTGTTTTTT	CSARVAGRANTGELFF
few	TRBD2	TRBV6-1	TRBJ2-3	TGTGCCAGCAGTGAAGAGCTAGCGGGGACCACAGATACGCAGTATTTT	CASSEELAGTTDTQYF
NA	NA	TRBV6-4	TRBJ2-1	TGTGCCAGCAGTTCCTCTACTGAGAATGAGCAGTTCTTC	CASSSSTENEQFF
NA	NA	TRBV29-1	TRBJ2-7	TGCAGCGTCTCTCTCCTCCGAGACGCGTCCTACGAGCAGTACTTC	CSVSLLRDASYEQYF
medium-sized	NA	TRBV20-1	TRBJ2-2	TGCAGTGCTGCTACGAACACCGGGGAGCTGTTTTTT	CSAATNTGELFF
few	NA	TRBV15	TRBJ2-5	TGTGCCACCAGCAGAGTACAGACCCAAGAGACCCAGTACTTC	CATSRVQTQETQYF
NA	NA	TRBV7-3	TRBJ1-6	TGTGCCAGCAGCCCCAGGGGCGGTAATTCACCCCTCCACTTT	CASSPRGGNSPLHF
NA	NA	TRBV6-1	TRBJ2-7	TGTGCCAGCAACCCTACCCCATTGCCATCCTACGAGCAGTACTTC	CASNPTPLPSYEQYF
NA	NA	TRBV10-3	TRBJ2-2	TGTGCCATCGGAGGGGGGGTTGACACCGGGGAGCTGTTTTTT	CAIGGGVDTGELFF
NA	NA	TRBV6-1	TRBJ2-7	TGTGCCAGCACCTCTGGGATCGGGCAGCAGTACTTC	CASTSGIGQQYF
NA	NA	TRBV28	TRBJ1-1	TGTGCCAGCAGTTTATGGGGGTCGATGAACACTGAAGCTTTCTTT	CASSLWGSMNTEAFF
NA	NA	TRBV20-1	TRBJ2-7	TGCAGTGCTAGAGAACTAGCCAACTCCTACGAGCAGTACTTC	CSARELANSYEQYF